The T cell receptor beta chain under discussion was sequenced for a study of T-cell reconstitution after alpha-beta-depleted transplantation in children. A few counts support this clonotype. The TCRbeta library incorporated unique molecular identifiers. TCRdb analysed the PCR reads with MiXCR anew, one entry per CDR3 protein. The data contain some 390,000 distinct CDR3 sequences, 20% of them singletons. The CDR3 is 12 amino acids. Germline V gene data show CDR1 as MDHEN and CDR2 as SYDVKM. V was pared by 3 bases and J by 7 bases, with 10 bases between. The sequence derives from a human donor who donated a stem cell graft to a child with acute myeloid leukemia. The sample in question was PBMCs from the stem cell graft donor, obtained from the stem cell graft. The chain combines TRBV28 with TRBJ2-7; D tentatively reads TRBD1 or TRBD2 (5 bases each). CDR3 in amino acids: CASSFTGLEQYF. CDR3 sequence (DNA): TGTGCCAGCAGTTTCACAGGACTGGAGCAGTACTTC. Filled out from reference TRBV28 and TRBJ2-7, the complete variable domain reads DVKVTQSSRYLVKRTGEKVFLECVQDMDHENMFWYRQDPGLGLRLIYFSYDVKMKEKGDIPEGYSVSREKKERFSLILESASTNQTSMYLCASSFTGLEQYFGPGTRLTVT.